The subject of this entry is one T cell receptor beta chain. What it binds is unknown. CDR1 is SGDLS and CDR2 is YYNGEE in the germline V gene. The CDR3 totals 13 residues. The V end was cut by 0 bases, the J end by 7 bases, with 10 bases between. Produced via immunoSEQ multiplex PCR; TCRdb's table is partial and in-frame only. The sample has 15,000 to 20,000 clones, over 75% seen once. The sample is drawn from a study of OX40 agonist ivuxolimab in advanced cancers. Study-level background: Patients assigned to dose escalation were diagnosed with hepatocellular carcinoma, melanoma, renal cell or head and neck cancer. A mean age of roughly 60 years, range about 23 to 80, was recorded, and approximately 80% were male. A history of anti-PD-1, anti-PD-L1 or anti-CTLA-4 therapy was acceptable, and approximately 41% had some.

General study results and limits: Dosing at 0.1 to 3.0 mg/kg was accompanied by clonal expansion of CD4+ and CD8+ blood T cells by week 6.

The chain recombines TRBV9 with TRBJ1-1; unclear D gene. Sequenced here: CD4+ or CD8+ T cells sorted from blood, sampled in a trial of the OX40 agonist ivuxolimab. This clonotype was obtained from an adult with an advanced solid tumor such as melanoma, head and neck, liver or kidney cancer. The DNA of the CDR3 is TGTGCCAGCAGCGTAGACAAGAAGGGTGAAGCTTTCTTT. Its translation: CASSVDKKGEAFF.